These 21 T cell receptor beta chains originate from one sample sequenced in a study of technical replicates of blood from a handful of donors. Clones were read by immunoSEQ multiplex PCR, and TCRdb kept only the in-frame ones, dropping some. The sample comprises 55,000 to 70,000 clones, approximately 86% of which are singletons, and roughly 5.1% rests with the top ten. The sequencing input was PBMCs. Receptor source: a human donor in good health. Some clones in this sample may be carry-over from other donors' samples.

The chain's CDR3 is CASSQDHAEALLAKNIQYF. Here the CDR3 DNA reads TGTGCCAGCAGCCAAGATCACGCGGAGGCCCTACTAGCCAAAAACATTCAGTACTTC. The genes are TRBV4-2 and TRBJ2-4, with D tentatively TRBD2 (5 bases). CDR3 size: 19 residues. Germline V gives CDR1 LGHNA, CDR2 YNFKEQ. V was shortened by 0 bases and J by 0 bases, with 18 bases between the two germline ends.

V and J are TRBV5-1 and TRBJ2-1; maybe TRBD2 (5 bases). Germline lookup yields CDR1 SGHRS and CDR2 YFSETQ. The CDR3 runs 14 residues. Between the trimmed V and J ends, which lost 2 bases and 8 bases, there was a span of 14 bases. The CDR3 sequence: CASSFSLLSDEQFF. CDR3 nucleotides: TGCGCCAGCAGCTTCTCCCTCCTTAGCGATGAGCAGTTCTTC.

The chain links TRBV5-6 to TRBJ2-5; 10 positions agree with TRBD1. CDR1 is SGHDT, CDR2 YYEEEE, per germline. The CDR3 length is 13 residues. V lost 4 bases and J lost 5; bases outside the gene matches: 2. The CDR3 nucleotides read TGTGCCAGCAGCCAGGACAGGGGGGAGACCCAGTACTTC. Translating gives CASSQDRGETQYF. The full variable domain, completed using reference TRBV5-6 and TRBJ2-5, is DAGVTQSPTHLIKTRGQQVTLRCSPKSGHDTVSWYQQALGQGPQFIFQYYEEEERQRGNFPDRFSGHQFPNYSSELNVNALLLGDSALYLCASSQDRGETQYFGPGTRLLVL.

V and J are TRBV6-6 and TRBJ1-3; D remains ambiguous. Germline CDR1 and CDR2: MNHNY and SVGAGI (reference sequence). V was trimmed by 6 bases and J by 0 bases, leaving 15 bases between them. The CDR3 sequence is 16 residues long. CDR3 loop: CASRHYRTGSGNTIYF. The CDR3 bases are TGTGCCAGCAGGCATTATCGGACTGGCTCTGGAAACACCATATATTTT.

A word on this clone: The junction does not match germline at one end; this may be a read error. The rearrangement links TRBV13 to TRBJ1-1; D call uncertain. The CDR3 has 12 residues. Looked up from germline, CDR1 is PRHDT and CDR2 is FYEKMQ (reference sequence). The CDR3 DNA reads TGTGCCAGCAGCTTAGGCCGCGCTGAAGATTTCTTT. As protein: CASSLGRAEDFF.

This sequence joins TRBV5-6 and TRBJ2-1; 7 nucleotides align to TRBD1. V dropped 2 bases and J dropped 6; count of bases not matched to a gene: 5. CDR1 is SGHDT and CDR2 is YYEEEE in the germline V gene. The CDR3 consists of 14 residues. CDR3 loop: CASSFRGWANEQFF. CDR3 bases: TGTGCCAGCAGCTTCAGGGGGTGGGCCAATGAGCAGTTCTTC.

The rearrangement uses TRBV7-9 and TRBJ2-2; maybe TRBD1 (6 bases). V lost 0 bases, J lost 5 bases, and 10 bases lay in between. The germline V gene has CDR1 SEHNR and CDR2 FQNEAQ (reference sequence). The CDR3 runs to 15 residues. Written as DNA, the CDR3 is TGTGCCAGCAGCTTAGCCAGGGGTTTAACCGGGGAGCTGTTTTTT. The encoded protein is CASSLARGLTGELFF.

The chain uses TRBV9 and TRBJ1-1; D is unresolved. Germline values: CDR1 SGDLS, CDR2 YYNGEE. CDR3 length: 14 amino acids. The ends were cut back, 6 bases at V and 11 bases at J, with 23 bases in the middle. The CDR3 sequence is CASTSGSRGGGAFF. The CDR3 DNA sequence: TGTGCCAGCACCTCAGGTTCCCGGGGAGGTGGGGCTTTCTTT.

CDR3 DNA sequence: TGTGCCTGGAGGGATAATAGCGGGAAATTGGGAGATACGCAGTATTTT. Its protein product is CAWRDNSGKLGDTQYF. The genes are TRBV30 and TRBJ2-3; 8 bases are shared with TRBD2. The J segment lost 5 bases and the V segment lost 3 bases, leaving 13 bases of the junction unmatched. The CDR3 has 16 residues. Germline CDR1 GTSNPN, CDR2 SVGIG (reference sequence).

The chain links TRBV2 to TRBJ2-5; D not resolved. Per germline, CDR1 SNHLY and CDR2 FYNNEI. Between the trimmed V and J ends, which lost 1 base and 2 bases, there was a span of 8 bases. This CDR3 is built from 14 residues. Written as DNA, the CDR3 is TGTGCCAGCAGTGAAGGTACAGAACAAGAGACCCAGTACTTC. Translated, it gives CASSEGTEQETQYF.

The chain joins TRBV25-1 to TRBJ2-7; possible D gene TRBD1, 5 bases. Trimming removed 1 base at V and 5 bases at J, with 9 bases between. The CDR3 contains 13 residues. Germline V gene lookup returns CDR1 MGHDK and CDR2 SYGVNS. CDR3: CASSEFGRDEQYF. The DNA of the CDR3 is TGTGCCAGCAGTGAATTCGGCAGGGACGAGCAGTACTTC.

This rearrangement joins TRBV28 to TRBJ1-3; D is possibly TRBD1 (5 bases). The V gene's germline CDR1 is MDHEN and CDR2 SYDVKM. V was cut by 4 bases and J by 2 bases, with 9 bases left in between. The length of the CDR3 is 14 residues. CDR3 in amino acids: CASSSGNTGNTIYF. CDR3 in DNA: TGTGCCAGCAGTTCAGGGAACACTGGAAACACCATATATTTT.

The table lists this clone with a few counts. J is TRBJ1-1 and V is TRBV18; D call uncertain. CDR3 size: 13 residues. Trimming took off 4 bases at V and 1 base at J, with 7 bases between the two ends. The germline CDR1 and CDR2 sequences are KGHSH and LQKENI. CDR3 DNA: TGTGCCAGCTCACAAGGAGGGAACACTGAAGCTTTCTTT. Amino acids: CASSQGGNTEAFF. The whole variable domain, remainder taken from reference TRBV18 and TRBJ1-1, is NAGVMQNPRHLVRRRGQEARLRCSPMKGHSHVYWYRQLPEEGLKFMVYLQKENIIDESGMPKERFSAEFPKEGPSILRIQQVVRGDSAAYFCASSQGGNTEAFFGQGTRLTVV.

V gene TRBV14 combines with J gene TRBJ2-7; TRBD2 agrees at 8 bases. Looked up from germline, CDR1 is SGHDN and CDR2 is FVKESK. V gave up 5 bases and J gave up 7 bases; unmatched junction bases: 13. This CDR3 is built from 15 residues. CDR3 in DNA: TGTGCCAGCAGCTACAGCGGGAGTCGAGGGGGGGAGCAGTACTTC. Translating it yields CASSYSGSRGGEQYF.

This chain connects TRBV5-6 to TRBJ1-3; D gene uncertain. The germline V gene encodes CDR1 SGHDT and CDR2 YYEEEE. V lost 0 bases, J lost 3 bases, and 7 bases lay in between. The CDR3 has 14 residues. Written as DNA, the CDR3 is TGTGCCAGCAGCTTGGCCGCAGATGGAAACACCATATATTTT. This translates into CASSLAADGNTIYF.

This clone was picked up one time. Here the CDR3 DNA reads TGTGCCAGCAGCGACACAGGACTAGCGGGAGACGAGCAGTACTTC. It encodes CASSDTGLAGDEQYF. The chain joins TRBV7-3 to TRBJ2-7; 13 bases agree with TRBD2. Per the germline V gene, CDR1 is SGHTA and CDR2 is FQGTGA. V lost 5 bases, J lost 5 bases, and 6 bases stayed unmatched. The CDR3 length is 15 residues.

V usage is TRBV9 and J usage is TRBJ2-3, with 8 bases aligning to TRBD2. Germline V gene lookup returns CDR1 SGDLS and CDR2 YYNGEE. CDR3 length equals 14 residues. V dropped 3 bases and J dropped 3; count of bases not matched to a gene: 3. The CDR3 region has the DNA TGTGCCAGCAGCGCCGGACTAGCAACAGATACGCAGTATTTT. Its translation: CASSAGLATDTQYF. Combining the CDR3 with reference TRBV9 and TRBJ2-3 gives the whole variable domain DSGVTQTPKHLITATGQRVTLRCSPRSGDLSVYWYQQSLDQGLQFLIQYYNGEERAKGNILERFSAQQFPDLHSELNLSSLELGDSALYFCASSAGLATDTQYFGPGTRLTVL.

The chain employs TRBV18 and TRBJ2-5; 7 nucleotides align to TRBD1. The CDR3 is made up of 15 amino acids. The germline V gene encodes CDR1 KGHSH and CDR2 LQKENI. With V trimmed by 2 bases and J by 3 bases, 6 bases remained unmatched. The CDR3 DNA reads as TGTGCCAGCTCACCAGGGACAGATTACAAAGAGACCCAGTACTTC. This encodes CASSPGTDYKETQYF.

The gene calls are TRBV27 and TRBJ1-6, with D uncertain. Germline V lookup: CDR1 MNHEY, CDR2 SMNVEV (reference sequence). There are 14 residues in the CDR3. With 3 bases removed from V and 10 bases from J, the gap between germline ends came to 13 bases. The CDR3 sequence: CASSFSLSGSPLHF. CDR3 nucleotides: TGTGCCAGCAGTTTTAGCCTGAGTGGCTCACCCCTCCACTTT.

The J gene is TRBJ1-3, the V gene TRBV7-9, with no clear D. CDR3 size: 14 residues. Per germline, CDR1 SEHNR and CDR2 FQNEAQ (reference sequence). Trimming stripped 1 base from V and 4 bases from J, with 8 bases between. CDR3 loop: CASSLEGGGNTIYF. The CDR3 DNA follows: TGTGCCAGCAGCTTAGAAGGCGGAGGAAACACCATATATTTT.

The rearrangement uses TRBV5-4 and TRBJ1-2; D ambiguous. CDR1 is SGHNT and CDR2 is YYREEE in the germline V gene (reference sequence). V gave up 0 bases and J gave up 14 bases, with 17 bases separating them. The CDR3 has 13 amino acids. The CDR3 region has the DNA TGTGCCAGCAGCTTGGCCTCGGCGGTAACTTATACCTTC. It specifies CASSLASAVTYTF.